One and the same sample provided the 18 T cell receptor beta chains below, sequenced in a study of T cells expressing NK-cell markers. No DNA is given; TCRdb re-called the 5' RACE reads and lists each CDR3 protein once. The specimen's table records around 550,000 distinct CDR3 sequences. Sequenced material: blood T cells: a sorted CD56 or NKG2C T cell subset, CD4+ or CD8+ T cells, or bulk PBMC T cells (not recorded which). Source of these receptors: a man aged 18 to 35 in good health.

The chain links TRBV12-3 or TRBV12-4 to TRBJ2-1; TCRdb reports TRBD2, a call that lacks DNA to check it against. The CDR3 contains 15 residues. The CDR3 protein is CASSFGLAGGHEQFF.

This rearrangement joins TRBV6-1 to TRBJ1-2; TCRdb's assignment of TRBD1 cannot be checked, as there is no DNA. Per the germline V gene, CDR1 is MNHNS and CDR2 is SASEGT. The CDR3 has 15 amino acids. CDR3 residues: CASSNLDRDLYGYTF.

The gene calls are TRBV4-3 and TRBJ2-1. The CDR3 covers 13 residues. From germline, CDR1 is LGHNA and CDR2 YSLEER. The CDR3 region is CASSREQTNEQFF.

This chain links TRBV12-3 or TRBV12-4 with TRBJ2-1; the D gene TCRdb calls, TRBD2, cannot be checked with no DNA. The CDR3 sequence is 14 residues long. CDR3 loop: CASRPLGLPNEQFF.

V usage is TRBV4-1 and J usage is TRBJ1-1; TCRdb returns TRBD1, unconfirmable since there is no DNA. The CDR3 spans 17 residues. Per the germline V gene, CDR1 is MGHRA and CDR2 is YSYEKL. The CDR3 here is CASSQDPPEGANTEAFF.

J is TRBJ2-1 and V is TRBV18. CDR1 is KGHSH, CDR2 LQKENI, per germline. The CDR3 loop spans 16 amino acids. CDR3 region: CASSPTGWLSYNEQFF.

The chain uses TRBV20-1 and TRBJ2-1; TCRdb lists TRBD1, though no DNA is available to test this call. Germline V gene sequence: CDR1 DFQATT, CDR2 SNEGSKA (reference sequence). This CDR3 contains 14 residues. The CDR3 spells CSARGRGIRDEQFF.

The chain is built from TRBV28 and TRBJ2-1; TCRdb designates TRBD1, a call that cannot be tested without DNA. The CDR3 totals 16 residues. CDR1 is MDHEN and CDR2 is SYDVKM in the germline V gene. Here the CDR3 reads CASSPDTYQSYNEQFF.

The V call is TRBV20-1, the J call TRBJ2-2; TCRdb's D call of TRBD2 is untestable without DNA. From germline, CDR1 is DFQATT and CDR2 SNEGSKA (reference sequence). The CDR3 is 15 amino acids. The CDR3 spells CSARVAGVLTGELFF.

The rearrangement uses TRBV9 and TRBJ2-1; without DNA, the TCRdb call of TRBD1 cannot be checked. The length of the CDR3 is 15 residues. Germline CDR1 and CDR2: SGDLS and YYNGEE. This chain's CDR3 is CASSAVGTGYNEQFF.

The V gene is TRBV7-9, the J gene TRBJ2-5; TCRdb selects TRBD1, and the lack of DNA leaves this call unchecked. The CDR3 contains 15 residues. Germline CDR1 SEHNR, CDR2 FQNEAQ (reference sequence). The CDR3 sequence: CASSFSGTGEETQYF.

The chain has TRBV24-1 and TRBJ2-1; TCRdb proposes TRBD1, but this gene call is untestable without DNA. Germline assignment: CDR1 KGHDR and CDR2 SFDVKD. The CDR3 has 16 residues. The CDR3 protein is CATSDPDRGGYNEQFF.

J is TRBJ2-1 and V is TRBV20-1; TCRdb's assignment of TRBD2 cannot be checked, as there is no DNA. The CDR3 has 17 amino acids. CDR1 and CDR2 from the germline V gene are DFQATT and SNEGSKA (reference sequence). The CDR3: CSARSLAGGLSYNEQFF.

The chain carries TRBV11-2 and TRBJ2-3; no DNA is available, so the TRBD1 call from TCRdb remains unchecked. Looked up from germline, CDR1 is SGHAT and CDR2 is FQNNGV. The CDR3 is 14 residues long. CDR3 in amino acids: CASKPGSLSDTQYF. The complete variable domain, with remaining parts taken from reference TRBV11-2 and TRBJ2-3, reads EAGVAQSPRYKIIEKRQSVAFWCNPISGHATLYWYQQILGQGPKLLIQFQNNGVVDDSQLPKDRFSAERLKGVDSTLKIQPAKLEDSAVYLCASKPGSLSDTQYFGPGTRLTVL.

The chain links TRBV5-6 to TRBJ2-5. The CDR3 spans 15 residues. The germline CDR1 and CDR2 sequences are SGHDT and YYEEEE. This chain's CDR3 is CASSRTLETKETQYF. Based on the CDR3 plus reference TRBV5-6 and TRBJ2-5, the full variable domain is DAGVTQSPTHLIKTRGQQVTLRCSPKSGHDTVSWYQQALGQGPQFIFQYYEEEERQRGNFPDRFSGHQFPNYSSELNVNALLLGDSALYLCASSRTLETKETQYFGPGTRLLVL.

The rearrangement joins TRBV24-1 to TRBJ2-7; the TRBD1 assignment by TCRdb is unverifiable without DNA. The germline V gene encodes CDR1 KGHDR and CDR2 SFDVKD. This CDR3 is 16 amino acids long. CDR3 sequence reads: CATSTGASPGPYEQYF.

V gene TRBV29-1 combines with J gene TRBJ2-1; TCRdb reports TRBD2, a call that lacks DNA to check it against. The CDR3 is made up of 12 amino acids. Germline CDR1 reads SQVTM; CDR2 reads ANQGSEA. The CDR3 here is CSVQTSSYEQFF.

This sequence joins TRBV20-1 and TRBJ1-4; TCRdb reports TRBD1, a call that lacks DNA to check it against. Germline CDR1 and CDR2: DFQATT and SNEGSKA (reference sequence). This CDR3 spans 16 amino acids. The CDR3 reads CSAIQNREGFNEKLFF.